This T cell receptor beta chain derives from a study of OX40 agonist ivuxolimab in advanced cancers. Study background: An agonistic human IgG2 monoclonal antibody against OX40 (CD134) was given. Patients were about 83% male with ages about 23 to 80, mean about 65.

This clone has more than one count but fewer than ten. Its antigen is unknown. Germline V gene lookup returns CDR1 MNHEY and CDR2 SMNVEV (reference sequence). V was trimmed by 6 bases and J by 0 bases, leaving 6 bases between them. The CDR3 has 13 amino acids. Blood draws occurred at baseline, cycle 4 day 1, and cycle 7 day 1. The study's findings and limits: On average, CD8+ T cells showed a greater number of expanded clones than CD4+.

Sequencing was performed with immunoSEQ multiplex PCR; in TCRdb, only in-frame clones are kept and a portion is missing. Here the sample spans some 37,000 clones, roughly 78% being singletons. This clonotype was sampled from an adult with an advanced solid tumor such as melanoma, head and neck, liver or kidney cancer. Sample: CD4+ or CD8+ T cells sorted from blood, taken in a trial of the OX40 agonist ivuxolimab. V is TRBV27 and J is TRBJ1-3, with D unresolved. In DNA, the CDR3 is TGTGCCAGCAGACATAACTCTGGAAACACCATATATTTT. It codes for CASRHNSGNTIYF.